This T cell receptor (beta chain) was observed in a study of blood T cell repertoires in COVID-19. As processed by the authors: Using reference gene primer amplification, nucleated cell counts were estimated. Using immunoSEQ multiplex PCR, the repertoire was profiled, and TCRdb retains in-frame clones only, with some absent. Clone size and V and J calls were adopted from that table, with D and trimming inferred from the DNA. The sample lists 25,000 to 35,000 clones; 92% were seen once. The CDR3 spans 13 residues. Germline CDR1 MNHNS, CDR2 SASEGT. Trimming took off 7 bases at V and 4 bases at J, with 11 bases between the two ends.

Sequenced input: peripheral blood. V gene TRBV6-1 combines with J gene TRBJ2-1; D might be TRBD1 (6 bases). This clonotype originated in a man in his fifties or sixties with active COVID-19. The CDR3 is CASTVGAYNEQFF. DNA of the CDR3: TGTGCCAGCACTGTGGGGGCGTACAATGAGCAGTTCTTC.